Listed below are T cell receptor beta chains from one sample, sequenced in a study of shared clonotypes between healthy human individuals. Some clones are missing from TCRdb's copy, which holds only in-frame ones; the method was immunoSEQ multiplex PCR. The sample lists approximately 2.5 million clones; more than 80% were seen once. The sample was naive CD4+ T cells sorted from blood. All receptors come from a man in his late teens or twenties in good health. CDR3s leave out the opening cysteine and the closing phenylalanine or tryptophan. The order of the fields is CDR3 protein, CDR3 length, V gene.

CDR3 protein: SVRGDTSTDTQY
CDR3 length: 12
V gene: TRBV29-1

CDR3 protein: ASSHGGVMNTEAF
CDR3 length: 13
V gene: TRBV4-1

CDR3 protein: ASTCVAPGHPSLYNEKLF
CDR3 length: 18
V gene: TRBV23-1

CDR3 protein: ASSHPVGSYEQY
CDR3 length: 12
V gene: TRBV7-2

CDR3 protein: ASSHIPYEQY
CDR3 length: 10
V gene: TRBV5-1

CDR3 protein: ASSLGSSYNEQF
CDR3 length: 12
V gene: TRBV7-3

CDR3 protein: ASSHRGQGNEKLF
CDR3 length: 13
V gene: TRBV9

CDR3 protein: ASSLGLAGINEQF
CDR3 length: 13
V gene: TRBV5-1

CDR3 protein: ASSQPAGRAEAF
CDR3 length: 12
V gene: TRBV28

CDR3 protein: ASSSGLSEKLF
CDR3 length: 11
V gene: TRBV4-1

CDR3 protein: SVAGNPNTGELF
CDR3 length: 12
V gene: TRBV29-1

CDR3 protein: ASSRTGQGNQPQH
CDR3 length: 13
V gene: TRBV6-5